A selection of T cell receptor beta chains follows, all from one sample in a study of T cell changes during pregnancy in multiple sclerosis. The data were produced by immunoSEQ multiplex PCR, yet TCRdb's version contains in-frame clones alone and is incomplete. The table shows 25,000 to 30,000 clones, with roughly 89% occurring only once. Sequencing used CD4+ T cells from peripheral blood mononuclear cells, obtained in the second trimester of pregnancy. The source of these receptors is a female donor with multiple sclerosis, enrolled in a pregnancy study. The CDR3 runs from the conserved cysteine through the conserved F or W. A D gene is named only where the DNA matches it firmly. Clone size is shown for a subset of rows, as once, few, many or a class of expanded clone.

j_call | clone_size | d_call | v_call | cdr3_nt | cdr3_aa
TRBJ2-7 | - | TRBD2 | TRBV7-8 | TGTGCCAGCAGCTTTCGCAGCGGGGGATACTACGAGCAGTACTTC | CASSFRSGGYYEQYF
TRBJ2-3 | - | TRBD2 | TRBV9 | TGTGCCAGCAGCGTAGCGACTAGCCAACCTGGCCCGCAGTATTTT | CASSVATSQPGPQYF
TRBJ2-1 | - | - | TRBV5-1 | TGCGCCAGCAGCTTGGCCGTGGGCCAGTACTGGTTCTTC | CASSLAVGQYWFF
TRBJ2-7 | - | - | TRBV19 | TGTGCCAGTAGTCGGCGACCGCCTAGCTCCTACGAGCAGTACTTC | CASSRRPPSSYEQYF
TRBJ2-5 | - | - | TRBV5-4 | TGTGCCAGCAGCCTCACAGGGGAGGTTGAGACCCAGTACTTC | CASSLTGEVETQYF
TRBJ2-1 | - | TRBD2 | TRBV7-3 | TGTGCCAGCAGCTTGGCGGGGGGGCCAAATGAGCAGTTCTTC | CASSLAGGPNEQFF
TRBJ2-7 | - | - | TRBV28 | TGTGCCAGCAGTCCAGCCCGGGACACCTACGAGCAGTACTTC | CASSPARDTYEQYF
TRBJ2-2 | - | TRBD2 | TRBV6-5 | TGTGCCAGCAGGGTCGGGGGGGCCGTCACCGGGGAGCTGTTTTTT | CASRVGGAVTGELFF
TRBJ2-3 | - | - | TRBV9 | TGTGCCAGCAGCGTAGAAGGAGGGGGGGTTTTCACAGATACGCAGTATTTT | CASSVEGGGVFTDTQYF
TRBJ2-2 | - | - | TRBV9 | TGTGCCAGCAGCGTTCTCCCCACCGGGGAGCTGTTTTTT | CASSVLPTGELFF
TRBJ1-1 | - | TRBD1 | TRBV29-1 | TGCAGCGGGAGAGGACAGGGACGGACTGAAGCTTTCTTT | CSGRGQGRTEAFF
TRBJ2-3 | once | - | TRBV28 | TGTGCCAGCAGGTTGGGGCTTCACACAGATACGCAGTATTTT | CASRLGLHTDTQYF
TRBJ1-3 | - | - | TRBV5-1 | TGCGCCAGCAGCTTGGAGACAACGGGAAACACCATATATTTT | CASSLETTGNTIYF
TRBJ2-6 | - | TRBD2 | TRBV9 | TGTGCCAGCAGCGCTCGGGGCGGGAGCTCTGGGGCCAACGTCCTGACTTTC | CASSARGGSSGANVLTF
TRBJ2-5 | once | - | TRBV18 | TGTGCCAGCTCAAAGACAGGTTTGGAGACCCAGTACTTC | CASSKTGLETQYF
TRBJ2-1 | - | TRBD1 | TRBV6-6 | TGTGCCAGCAGTTTGGACAGGGCCCATGAGCAGTTCTTC | CASSLDRAHEQFF
TRBJ1-2 | few | - | TRBV7-3 | TGTGCCAGCAGCATCACAGGGACGGGCGGGAGGTTGGCCTTC | CASSITGTGGRLAF
TRBJ1-6 | - | TRBD1 | TRBV19 | TGTGCCAGTAGTTTCTGGGCCGGAGGGACAGGGAATAATTCACCCCTCCACTTT | CASSFWAGGTGNNSPLHF
TRBJ2-7 | - | - | TRBV7-9 | TGTGCCAGCAGCTCCGGACAGATTAATTTCTACGAGCAGTACTTC | CASSSGQINFYEQYF
TRBJ1-1 | - | - | TRBV7-2 | TGTGCCAGCAGCTTAGAGGGGGGGCACACTGAAGCTTTCTTT | CASSLEGGHTEAFF